Presented here are 28 T cell receptor beta chains from one specimen sequenced in a study of response to subunit inactivated influenza vaccine. TCRdb reanalysed the RT-PCR reads using MiXCR and keeps one entry per CDR3 protein. In the table there are 600,000 to 850,000 distinct CDR3 sequences, roughly 15% of which are singletons. Material: PBMCs from blood, obtained less than 15 days before vaccination. The receptors shown here come from a man aged 50-59 years who received an inactivated influenza vaccine.

In this sample, this clonotype turned up many times. At one of its ends the junction is not consistent with the germline gene, which may arise from a read error. V gene TRBV4-3 combines with J gene TRBJ2-5; D is perhaps TRBD2 (5 bases). The CDR3 totals 13 residues. Germline V lookup: CDR1 LGHNA, CDR2 YSLEER. The CDR3 DNA reads TGTGCCAGCAGCCAGGATAGAGGGGAGACCCAGTACTTC. Translation gives CASSQDRGETQYF.

The V and J genes are TRBV5-5 and TRBJ1-1; D is undetermined. From germline, CDR1 is SGHKS and CDR2 YYEKEE (reference sequence). V lost 1 base and J lost 3, with 10 bases in between. The length of the CDR3 is 14 residues. For the CDR3, the DNA is TGTGCCAGCAGCTTGACCCAGAGGGACACTGAAGCTTTCTTT. This sequence encodes CASSLTQRDTEAFF. Full variable domain (missing parts from reference TRBV5-5 and TRBJ1-1): DAGVTQSPTHLIKTRGQQVTLRCSPISGHKSVSWYQQVLGQGPQFIFQYYEKEERGRGNFPDRFSARQFPNYSSELNVNALLLGDSALYLCASSLTQRDTEAFFGQGTRLTVV.

There are a few counts of this clonotype. V is TRBV28 and J is TRBJ1-1; tentative D call: TRBD1 (6 bases). The CDR3 is 14 amino acids. Trimming stripped 4 bases from V and 6 bases from J, with 15 bases between. Germline lookup yields CDR1 MDHEN and CDR2 SYDVKM. For the CDR3, the DNA is TGTGCCAGCAGTTCGACAGGCTCGACCGCTGAAGCTTTCTTT. Its protein product is CASSSTGSTAEAFF. The whole variable domain, filled in from reference TRBV28 and TRBJ1-1, reads DVKVTQSSRYLVKRTGEKVFLECVQDMDHENMFWYRQDPGLGLRLIYFSYDVKMKEKGDIPEGYSVSREKKERFSLILESASTNQTSMYLCASSSTGSTAEAFFGQGTRLTVV.

In its sample, this clonotype was seen a few times. CDR3 region: CASSQSLTSGKNTGELFF. CDR3 nucleotides: TGTGCCAGCAGCCAAAGTCTGACTAGCGGAAAGAACACCGGGGAGCTGTTTTTT. The chain combines TRBV4-2 with TRBJ2-2; 9 bases line up with TRBD2. In germline, CDR1 is LGHNA, CDR2 YNFKEQ. The CDR3 is made up of 18 amino acids. After removal of 2 bases from V and 1 base from J, the junction contained 8 bases not matched to a gene.

The V call is TRBV7-2, the J call TRBJ2-7, with no clear D. The CDR3 loop spans 14 amino acids. Per the germline V gene, CDR1 is SGHTA and CDR2 is FQGNSA. Trimming removed 0 bases from V and 3 bases from J, with 9 bases in between. DNA of the CDR3: TGTGCCAGCAGCTTAGCGGGCCTATTCTACGAGCAGTACTTC. It specifies CASSLAGLFYEQYF.

This rearrangement joins TRBV25-1 to TRBJ2-7; D remains ambiguous. Germline values: CDR1 MGHDK, CDR2 SYGVNS. V shed 0 bases and J shed 5 bases, with 14 bases lying between them. The CDR3 is 15 residues long. CDR3 protein: CASSEYTIPRDEQYF. The CDR3, as DNA: TGTGCCAGCAGTGAATATACGATTCCCCGCGACGAGCAGTACTTC.

This clonotype came up many times. Written as DNA, the CDR3 is TGCAGCGCCGGGACAGGGAGCTCCTACGAGCAGTACTTC. As protein: CSAGTGSSYEQYF. The chain has TRBV29-1 and TRBJ2-7; 9 bases align to TRBD1. The CDR3 covers 13 residues. V was clipped by 7 bases and J by 0 bases; unmatched bases: 4. Per germline, CDR1 SQVTM and CDR2 ANQGSEA.

This clonotype was seen only a few times. The chain has TRBV7-6 and TRBJ2-2; D is unresolved. Looked up from germline, CDR1 is SGHVS and CDR2 is FNYEAQ. The V and J ends lost 2 bases and 1 base respectively, with 11 bases between them. The CDR3 is made up of 16 amino acids. DNA for the CDR3: TGTGCCAGCAGCTTAATGGGTGGGAAGAACACCGGGGAGCTGTTTTTT. It encodes CASSLMGGKNTGELFF.

This clonotype is medium-sized in the sample. The CDR3, as DNA: TGTGCCAGCAGCCGCCCCCCCAGCGGGAGGGCCAGGGATACGCAGTATTTT. Translation gives CASSRPPSGRARDTQYF. This chain joins TRBV4-2 and TRBJ2-3, with 10 bases that match TRBD2. CDR1 is LGHNA, CDR2 YNFKEQ, per germline. The CDR3 runs to 17 residues. After removal of 4 bases from V and 6 bases from J, the junction contained 13 bases not matched to a gene.

This clonotype was picked up a small number of times. The chain couples TRBV20-1 to TRBJ2-7; D remains ambiguous. In germline, CDR1 is DFQATT, CDR2 SNEGSKA (reference sequence). Trimming removed 3 bases at V and 4 bases at J, with 13 bases between. This CDR3 spans 13 amino acids. The CDR3 DNA reads TGCAGTGCTAGTAGCACGATGTCATACGAGCAGTACTTC. It codes for CSASSTMSYEQYF.

The rearrangement links TRBV28 to TRBJ2-7; 8 bases match TRBD1. This CDR3 has 14 amino acids. CDR1 is MDHEN, CDR2 SYDVKM, per germline. J gave up 3 bases and V 6 bases, and 7 bases lay outside the gene matches. The CDR3 is CASRTGTGFYEQYF. The CDR3 DNA follows: TGTGCCAGCAGGACCGGGACAGGCTTCTACGAGCAGTACTTC.

This clonotype was recorded once. The chain has TRBV20-1 and TRBJ2-3; 7 bases fit TRBD2. Germline loops: CDR1 DFQATT, CDR2 SNEGSKA (reference sequence). Unmatched junction bases numbered 5, after V lost 5 bases and J lost 0 bases. The CDR3 sequence is 14 residues long. The DNA for the CDR3 is TGCAGTGCTGTAAGCGGGGCCAGCACAGATACGCAGTATTTT. Translating it yields CSAVSGASTDTQYF.

The chain's CDR3 is CASRTRLSEDGGDTQYF. In DNA, the CDR3 is TGTGCCAGCAGAACTCGACTCTCGGAAGACGGTGGCGATACGCAGTATTTT. This chain uses TRBV11-2 with TRBJ2-3; D uncertain. This CDR3 is 17 amino acids long. The germline V and J ends were trimmed by 6 bases and 6 bases, with 25 bases remaining between them. Per germline, CDR1 SGHAT and CDR2 FQNNGV.

The chain carries TRBV20-1 and TRBJ2-5, with D maybe TRBD2 (7 bases). V shed 1 base and J shed 9 bases, with 21 bases lying between them. The CDR3 consists of 15 residues. Per the germline V gene, CDR1 is DFQATT and CDR2 is SNEGSKA (reference sequence). CDR3 bases: TGCAGTGCTAGAGCTCCGCGGGGGCCACCAAACTCCCAGTACTTC. Translation: CSARAPRGPPNSQYF.

This clonotype has more than one count but fewer than ten. The rearrangement joins TRBV10-1 to TRBJ2-3; TRBD2 matches at 7 bases. J was trimmed by 10 bases and V by 11 bases; bases with no gene match: 9. This CDR3 region has 11 residues. In germline, CDR1 is WNHNN, CDR2 SYGVQD (reference sequence). CDR3 protein: CACGGTSPQYF. For the CDR3, the DNA is TGCGCCTGCGGGGGAACGTCTCCGCAGTATTTT.

The chain uses TRBV4-1 and TRBJ2-3; D unresolved. V dropped 1 base and J dropped 2 bases, with 13 bases sitting between them. The CDR3 has 16 amino acids. Germline V lookup: CDR1 MGHRA, CDR2 YSYEKL. The CDR3 DNA follows: TGCGCCAGCAGCCAAGCTTCCTTAATAAACACAGATACGCAGTATTTT. Translation gives CASSQASLINTDTQYF.

This clonotype has ten or more counts. CDR3 coding DNA: TGTGCCAGCAGTCCCCGTGAGATATTGGTCGATGAGCAGTTCTTC. Its protein is CASSPREILVDEQFF. V is TRBV28 and J is TRBJ2-1; D is uncertain. The V gene lost 5 bases and the J gene lost 8 bases, with 19 bases spanning the gap. Germline assignment: CDR1 MDHEN and CDR2 SYDVKM. The CDR3 contains 15 residues.

This clonotype came up a few times. The chain carries TRBV5-1 and TRBJ2-7, with 7 positions matching TRBD2. The CDR3 covers 14 residues. Trimming took 6 bases from V and 3 from J; bases not matched to a gene: 9. Germline V gene data show CDR1 as SGHRS and CDR2 as YFSETQ. CDR3 DNA sequence: TGCGCCAGCACCTATGGGGGGGGAATCTACGAGCAGTACTTC. It specifies CASTYGGGIYEQYF.

This clonotype was found a few times. The CDR3 loop is CASSYSAGGGYQETQYF. DNA of the CDR3: TGTGCCAGCAGTTACTCGGCGGGCGGGGGGTACCAAGAGACCCAGTACTTC. The chain carries TRBV6-5 and TRBJ2-5, with 8 bases aligning to TRBD2. V trimming: 0 bases; J trimming: 0 bases; junction bases outside the gene matches: 6. CDR3 length: 17 amino acids. CDR1 MNHEY and CDR2 SVGAGI come from the germline V gene.

This clonotype has a handful of counts. V is TRBV6-1 and J is TRBJ2-7; D is perhaps TRBD1 (6 bases). CDR1 is MNHNS, CDR2 SASEGT, per germline. The CDR3 sequence is 14 residues long. V lost 6 bases and J 2 bases, leaving 14 bases between the germline ends. The CDR3 DNA sequence: TGTGCCAGCAGACAGGGAGATCCTACCTACGAGCAGTACTTC. Translating gives CASRQGDPTYEQYF.

The chain joins TRBV3-1 to TRBJ2-6; no definite D call. V was shortened by 1 base and J by 0 bases, with 10 bases between the two germline ends. Germline CDR1 reads LGHDT; CDR2 reads YNNKEL (reference sequence). This CDR3 comprises 17 residues. As DNA, the CDR3 is TGTGCCAGCAGCCAAGTCCAGGTGAGCTCTGGGGCCAACGTCCTGACTTTC. Its protein product is CASSQVQVSSGANVLTF.

The V gene is TRBV6-2 or TRBV6-3, the J gene TRBJ2-1; TRBD1 matches 8 bases. Germline loops: CDR1 MNHEY, CDR2 SVGEGT. The V and J ends lost 6 bases and 2 bases, in that order; junction bases with no gene match: 9. The CDR3 runs to 16 residues. The CDR3 sequence is CASSLTRDRPYNEQFF. The CDR3 DNA follows: TGTGCCAGCAGCCTCACCCGGGACAGGCCCTACAATGAGCAGTTCTTC.

The V and J genes are TRBV12-3 or TRBV12-4 and TRBJ2-3; D might be TRBD1 or TRBD2, each matching 6 bases. The CDR3 has 15 residues. Trimming removed 5 bases from V and 1 base from J, with 13 bases in between. CDR3 in amino acids: CASSPTRGRTDTQYF. DNA for the CDR3: TGTGCCAGCAGTCCCACCCGGGGGCGCACAGATACGCAGTATTTT.

V usage is TRBV6-2 or TRBV6-3 and J usage is TRBJ2-6, with 7 bases aligning to TRBD1. V gave up 9 bases and J gave up 0 bases; unmatched junction bases: 8. Germline-derived CDR1 and CDR2 are MNHEY and SVGEGT. The CDR3 consists of 16 residues. As DNA, the CDR3 is TGTGCCAGTGACCGGGACAGCAACTCTGGGGCCAACGTCCTGACTTTC. It encodes CASDRDSNSGANVLTF.

A few counts support this clonotype. This rearrangement joins TRBV14 to TRBJ2-1; D remains ambiguous. Per germline, CDR1 SGHDN and CDR2 FVKESK. This CDR3 contains 14 residues. Trimming stripped 1 base from V and 9 bases from J, with 13 bases between. For the CDR3, the DNA is TGTGCCAGCAGCCAAGGTCTTCGGTTCAGTGAGCAGTTCTTC. It is translated as CASSQGLRFSEQFF. The whole variable domain, remainder taken from reference TRBV14 and TRBJ2-1, is EAGVTQFPSHSVIEKGQTVTLRCDPISGHDNLYWYRRVMGKEIKFLLHFVKESKQDESGMPNNRFLAERTGGTYSTLKVQPAELEDSGVYFCASSQGLRFSEQFFGPGTRLTVL.

This chain links TRBV7-3 with TRBJ2-1; 7 nucleotides match TRBD2. Germline-derived CDR1 and CDR2 are SGHTA and FQGTGA. The CDR3 consists of 15 residues. V was pared by 6 bases and J by 9 bases, with 14 bases of the junction left unmatched. The CDR3 nucleotides are TGTGCCAGCAGTCAAGTGGTGGGAGGGCCCGGTGAGCAGTTCTTC. Translating it yields CASSQVVGGPGEQFF.

This clonotype was seen a handful of times. This sequence joins TRBV21-1 and TRBJ1-1. TRBV21-1 is an annotated pseudogene. The CDR3 runs to 14 residues. The CDR3 DNA follows: TGTGCCAGCAGCAAAGGTTTCATCCGCACTGAAGCTTTCTTT. This gives the protein CASSKGFIRTEAFF.

Details on this clonotype: Sequence at one end of the junction differs from germline and may be a read error. This chain connects TRBV6-6 to TRBJ2-7; D is unclear. Germline CDR1 reads MNHNY; CDR2 reads SVGAGI (reference sequence). The CDR3 length is 12 residues. The CDR3, as DNA: TGCGCCAGCAGTTATCTCCGGGACGAGCAGTACTTC. It translates to CASSYLRDEQYF.